These 18 T cell receptor beta chains came from one sample sequenced in a study of T cells after yellow fever vaccination. TCRdb reprocessed the 5' RACE reads via MiXCR and lists one record per CDR3 protein. Among some 110,000 distinct CDR3 sequences listed, more than 5.5% were seen once. Source: CD4+ T cells sorted from PBMCs, taken about 41 days after the first yellow fever vaccination. The source of these receptors is a man aged 18 to 29 who received the YFV17D yellow fever vaccine.

At least ten counts were recorded for this clonotype. The chain uses TRBV7-2 and TRBJ2-3, with D uncertain. V was shortened by 1 base and J by 1 base, with 6 bases between the two germline ends. The CDR3 spans 14 residues. Germline V gene lookup returns CDR1 SGHTA and CDR2 FQGNSA. CDR3 amino acids: CASSLGRGTDTQYF. The CDR3 coding sequence is TGTGCCAGCAGCTTAGGCCGGGGCACAGATACGCAGTATTTT.

This clonotype was seen a handful of times. The chain recombines TRBV7-8 with TRBJ1-2; no definite D call. The germline CDR1 and CDR2 sequences are SGHVS and FQNEAQ. CDR3 length: 15 residues. Trimming cost V 4 bases and J 6 bases, with 18 bases left between them. This CDR3 reads CASSSYIGPPDGYTF. DNA for the CDR3: TGTGCCAGCAGCTCTTATATCGGGCCACCCGATGGCTACACCTTC.

This clonotype is medium-sized. The V call is TRBV19, the J call TRBJ2-2, with D possibly matching TRBD2 (5 bases). Trimming cost V 3 bases and J 5 bases, with 10 bases left between them. This CDR3 has 14 residues. Germline-derived CDR1 and CDR2 are LNHDA and SQIVND (reference sequence). As DNA, the CDR3 is TGTGCCAGTAGTATTAGCGTCTTGACCGGGGAGCTGTTTTTT. Translated: CASSISVLTGELFF.

This clonotype occurred many times. The chain has TRBV18 and TRBJ1-2; D possibly corresponds to TRBD1 (6 bases). V was cut by 3 bases and J by 8 bases, with 13 bases left in between. Germline V lookup: CDR1 KGHSH, CDR2 LQKENI. The CDR3 is 13 residues long. CDR3 region: CASSPYYREGYTF. The CDR3 coding sequence is TGTGCCAGCTCACCGTACTACAGGGAAGGCTACACCTTC. The entire variable domain, with the rest obtained from reference TRBV18 and TRBJ1-2, is as follows: NAGVMQNPRHLVRRRGQEARLRCSPMKGHSHVYWYRQLPEEGLKFMVYLQKENIIDESGMPKERFSAEFPKEGPSILRIQQVVRGDSAAYFCASSPYYREGYTFGSGTRLTVV.

In regard to this clonotype: A much more abundant neighbour one base away suggests this may be a read error. This chain links TRBV29-1 with TRBJ2-3; D gene unclear. The CDR3 loop spans 13 amino acids. Germline assignment: CDR1 SQVTM and CDR2 ANQGSEA. The DNA for the CDR3 is TGCAGCGTCTTCGCCCCTAGTAGAGATACGCATTATTTT. It yields the protein CSVFAPSRDTHYF.

This clonotype came up many times. The chain combines TRBV18 with TRBJ1-4; D not certain. V was trimmed by 3 bases and J by 8 bases, leaving 7 bases between them. Per the germline V gene, CDR1 is KGHSH and CDR2 is LQKENI. The CDR3 contains 12 residues. CDR3 amino acids: CASSPFTEKLFF. The CDR3 DNA reads as TGTGCCAGCTCACCCTTTACGGAAAAACTGTTTTTT.

This clonotype was recorded at least ten times. This rearrangement joins TRBV5-1 to TRBJ1-6; D not resolved. The germline V gene encodes CDR1 SGHRS and CDR2 YFSETQ. This CDR3 contains 14 residues. The germline V and J ends were trimmed by 5 bases and 10 bases, with 16 bases remaining between them. The CDR3 loop reads CASRFKGAESPLHF. CDR3 in DNA: TGCGCCAGCAGATTCAAGGGAGCGGAATCACCCCTCCACTTT.

This clonotype was detected ten times or more. The rearrangement uses TRBV11-2 and TRBJ2-2, with D unclear. The CDR3 length is 14 residues. Deletions cut 3 bases from V and 4 bases from J, with 9 bases between. Per the germline V gene, CDR1 is SGHAT and CDR2 is FQNNGV. The DNA of the CDR3 is TGTGCCAGCAGCTTGGGAACTCTCACCGGGGAGCTGTTTTTT. It yields the protein CASSLGTLTGELFF.

This chain links TRBV5-1 with TRBJ2-4, with no clear D. V lost 0 bases, J lost 7 bases, and 11 bases lay in between. Germline V gene data show CDR1 as SGHRS and CDR2 as YFSETQ. This CDR3 has 14 amino acids. CDR3 sequence (DNA): TGCGCCAGCAGCTTGGCTGGTACAGACAACATTCAGTACTTC. Protein sequence: CASSLAGTDNIQYF.

This clonotype has only a few counts. V and J are TRBV25-1 and TRBJ1-2; 7 bases are shared with TRBD1. Germline-derived CDR1 and CDR2 are MGHDK and SYGVNS. The junction had 8 bases not matched to a gene; V was cut back by 7 bases and J by 6 bases. This CDR3 has 13 residues. CDR3 DNA sequence: TGTGCCAGCACGCCTGCAGGGGGTCATGGCTACACCTTC. Residues: CASTPAGGHGYTF.

There are a few counts of this clonotype. This chain links TRBV2 with TRBJ2-7, with D tentatively TRBD1 or TRBD2 (6 bases each). This CDR3 contains 14 residues. CDR1 and CDR2 (germline): SNHLY, FYNNEI. Trimming removed 7 bases at V and 5 bases at J, with 18 bases between. DNA of the CDR3: TGTGCCAGCACCCTAGTTTCAGGGGAGGACGAGCAGTACTTC. As protein: CASTLVSGEDEQYF.

The chain carries TRBV11-2 and TRBJ1-6, with D possibly being TRBD1 (5 bases). Germline CDR1 SGHAT, CDR2 FQNNGV. Deletions cut 5 bases from V and 2 bases from J, with 22 bases between. CDR3 length: 19 residues. The CDR3: CASSPYRDLGSAYNSPLHF. For the CDR3, the DNA is TGTGCCAGCAGCCCGTACCGGGACCTTGGGTCGGCCTATAATTCACCCCTCCACTTT.

This clonotype has a count of ten or more. The gene calls are TRBV7-6 and TRBJ2-1; 8 bases match TRBD2. Germline CDR1 and CDR2: SGHVS and FNYEAQ. V dropped 4 bases and J dropped 9; count of bases not matched to a gene: 11. The length of the CDR3 is 15 residues. The CDR3 DNA reads TGTGCCAGCAGCTCGGGAGGGCAGGGCTTTGGTGAGCAGTTCTTC. It encodes CASSSGGQGFGEQFF.

In its sample, this clonotype was seen many times. V is TRBV7-2 and J is TRBJ1-1; TRBD1 is a possible D gene (5 bases). This CDR3 is built from 14 residues. Germline V gene lookup returns CDR1 SGHTA and CDR2 FQGNSA. The V and J ends lost 3 bases and 0 bases respectively, with 8 bases between them. The CDR3 region is CASSFTGMNTEAFF. In DNA, the CDR3 is TGTGCCAGCAGCTTTACAGGTATGAACACTGAAGCTTTCTTT.

This clonotype occurred a few times. The rearrangement uses TRBV19 and TRBJ2-5, with TRBD1 matching over 10 bases. This CDR3 comprises 16 residues. Germline V gives CDR1 LNHDA, CDR2 SQIVND (reference sequence). With 4 bases clipped from V and 5 bases from J, the junction kept 10 bases outside the gene matches. The DNA for the CDR3 is TGTGCCAGTAGTACGAAGACAGGGGGCGCGTTTGAGACCCAGTACTTC. Protein: CASSTKTGGAFETQYF.

This clonotype was recorded a few times. The chain has TRBV7-6 and TRBJ1-5, with D possibly TRBD1 on 6 matching bases. Trimming removed 5 bases at V and 7 bases at J, with 15 bases between. CDR1 and CDR2 (germline): SGHVS, FNYEAQ. The CDR3 runs to 14 residues. This CDR3 is CASSRGQIGQPQHF. As DNA, the CDR3 is TGTGCCAGCAGCCGAGGACAGATAGGGCAGCCCCAGCATTTT.

About this clonotype: A single base separates this from a much larger clone, so it may be a read error. This sequence joins TRBV5-1 and TRBJ2-3, with TRBD1 identical over 9 bases. Germline V gene sequence: CDR1 SGHRS, CDR2 YFSETQ. V dropped 4 bases and J dropped 4; count of bases not matched to a gene: 1. The CDR3 length is 13 residues. CDR3 DNA sequence: TGCGCCAGCAGCGGGACAGGGTCAGATACGCAGTATTTT. The encoded protein is CASSGTGSDTQYF.

This clonotype occurred many times. The rearrangement joins TRBV2 to TRBJ1-2, with D possibly being TRBD1 (5 bases). The V and J ends lost 10 bases and 8 bases respectively, with 20 bases between them. Germline assignment: CDR1 SNHLY and CDR2 FYNNEI. This CDR3 has 13 amino acids. CDR3 in DNA: TGTGCCACGCACGGGGACGGCCTTGGCGGCTACACCTTC. Its protein is CATHGDGLGGYTF.